The 4 T cell receptor beta chains listed next were all sequenced from one sample in a study of CD8 T cells in Susac syndrome. An input of roughly 0.45 to 1 ug of RNA was subjected to reverse transcription using random hexamers. TCRdb used MiXCR to reprocess the immunoSEQ multiplex PCR reads, holding one entry per CDR3 protein. The sample gives about 120,000 distinct CDR3 sequences, approximately 96% of which show up once; more than 0.2% is in the top ten. Material for sequencing was CD8+ T cells from PBMCs. The origin of the receptors is a human donor with Susac syndrome.

V and J are TRBV25-1 and TRBJ2-7, with D possibly matching TRBD2 (5 bases). This CDR3 comprises 14 residues. With 2 bases removed from V and 5 bases from J, the gap between germline ends came to 13 bases. CDR1 and CDR2 (germline): MGHDK, SYGVNS. The CDR3 region has the DNA TGTGCCAGCAGTGAAGCCGGGGAGTACAACGAGCAGTACTTC. Its protein product is CASSEAGEYNEQYF.

The chain has TRBV4-2 and TRBJ2-3, with TRBD2 identical over 9 bases. The CDR3 covers 17 residues. Germline CDR1 reads LGHNA; CDR2 reads YNFKEQ. With V trimmed by 0 bases and J by 0 bases, 4 bases remained unmatched. The CDR3 nucleotides read TGTGCCAGCAGCCAAGATCCTAGCGGGGCTAGCACAGATACGCAGTATTTT. It translates to CASSQDPSGASTDTQYF.

This chain links TRBV2 with TRBJ1-5, with TRBD1 matching 11 bases. This CDR3 spans 18 amino acids. CDR1 is SNHLY and CDR2 is FYNNEI in the germline V gene. Germline trimming cut 4 bases from V and 0 bases from J; bases unmatched to any gene: 8. The CDR3 spells CASSGPPGQGDSNQPQHF. The CDR3 coding sequence is TGTGCCAGCAGTGGCCCCCCGGGACAGGGGGATAGCAATCAGCCCCAGCATTTT. Based on the CDR3 plus reference TRBV2 and TRBJ1-5, the full variable domain is EPEVTQTPSHQVTQMGQEVILRCVPISNHLYFYWYRQILGQKVEFLVSFYNNEISEKSEIFDDQFSVERPDGSNFTLKIRSTKLEDSAMYFCASSGPPGQGDSNQPQHFGDGTRLSIL.

The V call is TRBV20-1, the J call TRBJ1-2; a possible D gene is TRBD1 (5 bases). Germline values: CDR1 DFQATT, CDR2 SNEGSKA (reference sequence). V was pared by 2 bases and J by 0 bases, with 10 bases between. The CDR3 has 14 amino acids. The chain's CDR3 is CSARNRIANYGYTF. In DNA, the CDR3 is TGCAGTGCTAGAAACAGGATAGCTAACTATGGCTACACCTTC.